A single sample gave rise to the 2 T cell receptor beta chains below, sequenced in a study of radiation and T cells in renal cell carcinoma. As for time point: blood 4 weeks post-SBRT, at nephrectomy. Treatment in this sample: 15 Gy SBRT to primary tumor, nephrectomy 4 weeks later. Clones were sequenced by immunoSEQ multiplex PCR, and TCRdb holds only the in-frame ones, with some missing. The table includes about 86,000 clones, approximately 80% detected once. Material: blood, obtained from a patient whose treatment included radiotherapy and nephrectomy. These receptors came from a man in his fifties with renal cell carcinoma.

This clone was seen only once. V and J are TRBV7-9 and TRBJ1-2; D is perhaps TRBD1 (6 bases). The CDR3 runs 14 residues. V dropped 5 bases and J dropped 7 bases, with 17 bases sitting between them. Looked up from germline, CDR1 is SEHNR and CDR2 is FQNEAQ (reference sequence). The CDR3 reads CASSALDSPFGYTF. The CDR3 nucleotides read TGTGCCAGCAGCGCCTTGGACAGTCCTTTTGGCTACACCTTC.

The rearrangement links TRBV9 to TRBJ2-3; 10 bases map to TRBD2. Trimming took 0 bases from V and 5 from J; bases not matched to a gene: 6. The germline gives CDR1 SGDLS, CDR2 YYNGEE. The CDR3 consists of 16 residues. Here the CDR3 reads CASSVGGTSAIDTQYF. In DNA, the CDR3 is TGTGCCAGCAGCGTAGGGGGGACTAGCGCGATAGATACGCAGTATTTT.